This T cell receptor beta chain stems from a study of shared clonotypes between healthy human individuals. Each sample came from a Caucasian adult donor living in Nashville, Tennessee. This CDR3 has 18 amino acids. CDR1 is LGHNA, CDR2 YNFKEQ, per germline. The V gene lost 1 base and the J gene lost 0 bases, with 16 bases spanning the gap. The data were produced by immunoSEQ multiplex PCR, yet TCRdb's version contains in-frame clones alone and is incomplete. The data contain roughly 2.2 million clones, over 90% of them singletons. The sequenced material came from naive CD4+ T cells from PBMCs. Noted subset: CD45RA+ positively selected. This sequence joins TRBV4-2 and TRBJ2-1, with D unresolved. The sequence was collected from a man in his late teens or twenties in good health. Some clones in this sample may be carry-over from other donors' samples. The CDR3 nucleotides are TGTGCCAGCAGCCAAGTTTCGGGCAGTCCAAGCTCCTACAATGAGCAGTTCTTC. The encoded protein is CASSQVSGSPSSYNEQFF.